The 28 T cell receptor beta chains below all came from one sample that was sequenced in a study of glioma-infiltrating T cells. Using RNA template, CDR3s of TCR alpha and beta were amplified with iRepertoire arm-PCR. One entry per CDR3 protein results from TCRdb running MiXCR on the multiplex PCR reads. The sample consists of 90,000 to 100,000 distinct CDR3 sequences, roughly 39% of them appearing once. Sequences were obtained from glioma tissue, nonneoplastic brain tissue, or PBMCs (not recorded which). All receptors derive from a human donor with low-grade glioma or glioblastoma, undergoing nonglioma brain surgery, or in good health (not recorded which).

The CDR3 sequence is CASSYEGGYNEQFF. The CDR3 DNA follows: TGTGCCAGCAGTTACGAGGGAGGATACAATGAGCAGTTCTTC. This sequence joins TRBV6-2 or TRBV6-3 and TRBJ2-1; possibly TRBD2 for D (6 bases). The CDR3 loop spans 14 amino acids. The germline V gene encodes CDR1 MNHEY and CDR2 SVGEGT. V lost 2 bases, J lost 4 bases, and 9 bases lay in between.

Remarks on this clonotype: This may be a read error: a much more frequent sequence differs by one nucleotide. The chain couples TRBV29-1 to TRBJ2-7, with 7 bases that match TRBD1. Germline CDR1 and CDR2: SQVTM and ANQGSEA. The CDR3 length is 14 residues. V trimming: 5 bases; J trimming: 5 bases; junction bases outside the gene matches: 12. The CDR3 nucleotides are TGCAGCGTTTATTCCAGGGACAGCATAGACGAGCAGTACTTC. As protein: CSVYSRDSIDEQYF.

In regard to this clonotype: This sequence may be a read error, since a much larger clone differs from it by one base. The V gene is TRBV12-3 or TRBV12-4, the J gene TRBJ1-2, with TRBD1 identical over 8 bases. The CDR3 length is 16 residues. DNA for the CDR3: TGTGCCAGCAGTTTAATTTTGGCAGGGGGCGGAGGTGGCAACACCTTC. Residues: CASSLILAGGGGGNTF.

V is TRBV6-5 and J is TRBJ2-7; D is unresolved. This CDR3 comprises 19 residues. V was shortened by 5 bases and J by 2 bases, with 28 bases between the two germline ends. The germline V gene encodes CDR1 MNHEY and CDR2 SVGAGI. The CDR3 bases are TGTGCCAGCAGTGACCAGAGTCGATCAGGTGCAACCCTCCCCTACGAGCAGTACTTC. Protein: CASSDQSRSGATLPYEQYF.

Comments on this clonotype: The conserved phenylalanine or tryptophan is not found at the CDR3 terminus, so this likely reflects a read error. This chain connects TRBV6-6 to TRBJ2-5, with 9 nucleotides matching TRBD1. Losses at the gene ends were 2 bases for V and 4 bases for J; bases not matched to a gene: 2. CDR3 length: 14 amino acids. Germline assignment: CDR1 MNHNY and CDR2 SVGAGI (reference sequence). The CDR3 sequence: CASSYQGQGETQYL. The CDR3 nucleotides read TGTGCCAGCAGTTACCAGGGACAGGGAGAGACCCAGTACCTT.

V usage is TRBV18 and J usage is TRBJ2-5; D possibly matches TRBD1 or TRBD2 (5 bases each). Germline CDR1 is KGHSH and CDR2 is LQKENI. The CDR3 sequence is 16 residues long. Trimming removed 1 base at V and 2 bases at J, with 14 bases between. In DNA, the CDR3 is TGTGCCAGCTCACCACTTGAGTGGGGACCTCAAGAGACCCAGTACTTC. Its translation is CASSPLEWGPQETQYF.

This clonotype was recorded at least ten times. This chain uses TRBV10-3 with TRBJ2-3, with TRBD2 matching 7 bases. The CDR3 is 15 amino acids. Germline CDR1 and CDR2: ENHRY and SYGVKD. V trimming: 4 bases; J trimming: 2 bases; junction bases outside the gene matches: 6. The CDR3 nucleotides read TGTGCCATCAGTGGGGCTAGCGGCAACACAGATACGCAGTATTTT. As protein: CAISGASGNTDTQYF.

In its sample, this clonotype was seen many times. The CDR3 reads CASSWARKNIQYF. The DNA for the CDR3 is TGTGCCAGCAGTTGGGCCAGAAAAAACATTCAGTACTTC. The V and J genes are TRBV28 and TRBJ2-4; D gene ambiguous. V lost 4 bases, J lost 4 bases, and 8 bases lay in between. This CDR3 is 13 amino acids long. Germline assignment: CDR1 MDHEN and CDR2 SYDVKM.

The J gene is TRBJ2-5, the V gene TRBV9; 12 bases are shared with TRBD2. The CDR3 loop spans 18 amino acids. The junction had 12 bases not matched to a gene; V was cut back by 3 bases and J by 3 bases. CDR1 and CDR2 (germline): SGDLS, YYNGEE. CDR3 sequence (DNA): TGTGCCAGCAGCGCCCTTGGGTCTAGCGGGGGGGCCGAAGAGACCCAGTACTTC. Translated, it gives CASSALGSSGGAEETQYF. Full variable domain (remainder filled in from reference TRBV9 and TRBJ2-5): DSGVTQTPKHLITATGQRVTLRCSPRSGDLSVYWYQQSLDQGLQFLIQYYNGEERAKGNILERFSAQQFPDLHSELNLSSLELGDSALYFCASSALGSSGGAEETQYFGPGTRLLVL.

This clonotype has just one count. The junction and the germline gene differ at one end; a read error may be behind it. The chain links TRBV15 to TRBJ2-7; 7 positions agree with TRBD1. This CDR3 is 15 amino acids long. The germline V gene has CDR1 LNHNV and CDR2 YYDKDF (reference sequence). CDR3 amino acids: CATSRDGDSRQEQYF. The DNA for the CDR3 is TGTGCCACCAGCAGAGATGGGGACAGCCGTCAAGAGCAGTACTTT. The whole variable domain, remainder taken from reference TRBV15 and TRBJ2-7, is DAMVIQNPRYQVTQFGKPVTLSCSQTLNHNVMYWYQQKSSQAPKLLFHYYDKDFNNEADTPDNFQSRRPNTSFCFLDIRSPGLGDTAMYLCATSRDGDSRQEQYFGPGTRLTVT.

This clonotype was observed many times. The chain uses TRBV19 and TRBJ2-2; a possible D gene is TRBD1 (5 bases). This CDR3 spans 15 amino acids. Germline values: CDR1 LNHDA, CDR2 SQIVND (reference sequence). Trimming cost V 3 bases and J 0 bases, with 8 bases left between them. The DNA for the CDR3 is TGTGCCAGTAGTATCACAGGACCGAACACCGGGGAGCTGTTTTTT. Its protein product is CASSITGPNTGELFF.

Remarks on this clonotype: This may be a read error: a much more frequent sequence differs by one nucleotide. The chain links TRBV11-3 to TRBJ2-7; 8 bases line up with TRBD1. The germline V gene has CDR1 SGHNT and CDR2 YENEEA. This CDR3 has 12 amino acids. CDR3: CASSRTGSEQCF. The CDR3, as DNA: TGTGCCAGCAGCCGGACAGGGAGCGAGCAGTGCTTC.

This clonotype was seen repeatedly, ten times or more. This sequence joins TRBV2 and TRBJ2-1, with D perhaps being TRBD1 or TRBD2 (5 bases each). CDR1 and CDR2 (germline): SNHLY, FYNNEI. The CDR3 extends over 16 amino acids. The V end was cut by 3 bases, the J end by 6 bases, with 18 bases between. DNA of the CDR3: TGTGCCAGCAGTGAGGGGACCTCCCACCTAGGCAATGAGCAGTTCTTC. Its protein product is CASSEGTSHLGNEQFF.

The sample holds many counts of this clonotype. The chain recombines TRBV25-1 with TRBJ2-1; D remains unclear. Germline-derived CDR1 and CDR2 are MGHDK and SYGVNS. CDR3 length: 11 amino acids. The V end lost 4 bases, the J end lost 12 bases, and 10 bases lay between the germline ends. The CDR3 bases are TGTGCCAGCAGTGTAGCATTTGTGCAGTTCTTC. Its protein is CASSVAFVQFF. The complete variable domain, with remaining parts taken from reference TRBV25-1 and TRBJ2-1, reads EADIYQTPRYLVIGTGKKITLECSQTMGHDKMYWYQQDPGMELHLIHYSYGVNSTEKGDLSSESTVSRIRTEHFPLTLESARPSHTSQYLCASSVAFVQFFGPGTRLTVL.

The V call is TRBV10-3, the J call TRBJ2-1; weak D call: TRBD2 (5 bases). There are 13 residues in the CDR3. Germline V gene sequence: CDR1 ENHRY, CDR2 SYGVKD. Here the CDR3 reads CVISESSKGVAFF. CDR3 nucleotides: TGTGTTATCAGTGAGTCGTCTAAGGGAGTAGCGTTCTTC.

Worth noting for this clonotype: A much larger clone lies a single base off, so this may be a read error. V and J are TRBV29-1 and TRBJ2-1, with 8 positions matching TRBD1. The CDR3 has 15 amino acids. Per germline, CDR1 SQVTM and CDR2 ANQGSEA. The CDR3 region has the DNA TGCAGCGTCAGGAGGACAGGGATCGGGTTCAATGAGCAGCTCTTC. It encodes CSVRRTGIGFNEQLF.

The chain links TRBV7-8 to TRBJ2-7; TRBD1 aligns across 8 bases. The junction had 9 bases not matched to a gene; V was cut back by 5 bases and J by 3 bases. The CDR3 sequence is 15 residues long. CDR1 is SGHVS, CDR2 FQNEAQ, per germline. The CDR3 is CASSPRQGANYEQYF. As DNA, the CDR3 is TGTGCCAGCAGCCCGAGGCAGGGGGCGAACTACGAGCAGTACTTC.

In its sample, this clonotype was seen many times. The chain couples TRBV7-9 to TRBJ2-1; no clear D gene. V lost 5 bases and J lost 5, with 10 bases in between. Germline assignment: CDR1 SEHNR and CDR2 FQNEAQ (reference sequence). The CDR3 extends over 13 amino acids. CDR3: CASSRMADNEQFF. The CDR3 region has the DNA TGTGCCAGCAGCCGGATGGCGGACAATGAGCAGTTCTTC.

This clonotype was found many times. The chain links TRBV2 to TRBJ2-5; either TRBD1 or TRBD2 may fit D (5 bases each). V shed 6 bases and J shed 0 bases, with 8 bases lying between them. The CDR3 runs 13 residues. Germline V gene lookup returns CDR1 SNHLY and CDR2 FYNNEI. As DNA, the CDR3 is TGTGCCAGCAGCGGGACGAACCAAGAGACCCAGTACTTC. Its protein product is CASSGTNQETQYF.

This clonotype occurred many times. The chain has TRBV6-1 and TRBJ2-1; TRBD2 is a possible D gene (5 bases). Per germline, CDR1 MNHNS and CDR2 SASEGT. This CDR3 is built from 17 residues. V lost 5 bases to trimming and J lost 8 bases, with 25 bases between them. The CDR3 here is CASSPRGWEGMGDEQFF. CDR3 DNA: TGTGCCAGCAGTCCCCGCGGGTGGGAAGGCATGGGCGATGAGCAGTTCTTC.

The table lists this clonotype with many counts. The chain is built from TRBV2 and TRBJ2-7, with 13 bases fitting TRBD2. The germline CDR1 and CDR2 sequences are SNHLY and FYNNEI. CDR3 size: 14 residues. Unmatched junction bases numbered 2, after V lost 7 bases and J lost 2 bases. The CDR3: CASIGLAGAYEQYF. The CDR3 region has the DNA TGTGCCAGCATTGGACTAGCGGGAGCCTACGAGCAGTACTTC.

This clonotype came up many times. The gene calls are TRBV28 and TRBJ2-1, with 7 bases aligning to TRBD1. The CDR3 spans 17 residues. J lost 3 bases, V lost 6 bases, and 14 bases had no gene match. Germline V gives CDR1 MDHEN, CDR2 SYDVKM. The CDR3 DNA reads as TGTGCCAGCAGCCAATCCTTGCCGGGACAGAACTACAATGAGCAGTTCTTC. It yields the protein CASSQSLPGQNYNEQFF.

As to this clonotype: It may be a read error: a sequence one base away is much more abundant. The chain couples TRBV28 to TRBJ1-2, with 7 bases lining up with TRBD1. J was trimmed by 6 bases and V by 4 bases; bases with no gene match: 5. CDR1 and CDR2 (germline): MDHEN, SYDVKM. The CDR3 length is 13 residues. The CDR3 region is CASSSDRNHGYTF. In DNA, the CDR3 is TGTGCCAGCAGTTCGGACAGGAACCATGGCTACACCTTC.

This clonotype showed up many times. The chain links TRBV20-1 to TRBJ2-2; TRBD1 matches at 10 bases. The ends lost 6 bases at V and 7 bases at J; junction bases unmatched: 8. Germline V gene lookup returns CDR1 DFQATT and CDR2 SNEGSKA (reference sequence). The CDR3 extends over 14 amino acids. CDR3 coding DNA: TGCAGTGCCCCGGGACAGGGGTATGTCGGGGAGCTGTTTTTT. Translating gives CSAPGQGYVGELFF.

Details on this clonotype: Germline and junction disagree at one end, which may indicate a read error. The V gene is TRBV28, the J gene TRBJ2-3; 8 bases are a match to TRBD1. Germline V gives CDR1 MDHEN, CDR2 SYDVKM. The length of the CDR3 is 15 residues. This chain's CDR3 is CATTAGGAGTDTQNF. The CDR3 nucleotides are TGTGCCACTACCGCAGGGGGCGCGGGCACAGATACCCAGAATTTT.

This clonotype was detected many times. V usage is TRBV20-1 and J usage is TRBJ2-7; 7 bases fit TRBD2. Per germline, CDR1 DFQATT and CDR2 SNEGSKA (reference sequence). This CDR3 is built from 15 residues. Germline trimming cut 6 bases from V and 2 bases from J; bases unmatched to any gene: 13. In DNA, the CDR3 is TGCAGTGCGTCCTTCCGGGACGGGGGGACCTACGAGCAGTACTTC. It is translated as CSASFRDGGTYEQYF.

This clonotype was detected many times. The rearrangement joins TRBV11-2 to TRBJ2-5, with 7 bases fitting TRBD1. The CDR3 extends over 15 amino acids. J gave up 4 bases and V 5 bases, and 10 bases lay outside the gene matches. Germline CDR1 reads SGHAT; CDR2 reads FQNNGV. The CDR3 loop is CASSPRQGDLETQYF. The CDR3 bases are TGTGCCAGCAGCCCAAGACAGGGAGATTTAGAGACCCAGTACTTC.

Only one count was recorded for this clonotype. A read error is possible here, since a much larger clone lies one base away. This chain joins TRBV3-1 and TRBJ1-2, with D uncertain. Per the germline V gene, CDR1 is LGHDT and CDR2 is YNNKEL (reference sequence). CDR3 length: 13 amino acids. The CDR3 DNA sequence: TGTGCCAGCAGCCTTGGACCTTCCCAAGGCTACATCTTC. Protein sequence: CASSLGPSQGYIF.